These T cell receptor beta chains were read from a single sample in a study of blood T cell repertoires in COVID-19. Produced via immunoSEQ multiplex PCR; TCRdb's table is partial and in-frame only. Of 150,000 to 200,000 clones listed, approximately 80% are singletons. Sequenced: PBMCs or T cells enriched from blood (not recorded which). The receptors come from a middle-aged man who had recovered from COVID-19. Each CDR3 is given with its conserved first and last residue. D genes are given only for firm matches. Only part of the rows carry a size: once, few, many, or a class if the clone is expanded.

j_call v_call clone_size d_call cdr3_aa cdr3_nt
TRBJ2-7 TRBV3-1/TRBV3-2 NA TRBD2 CASSQDPSGGFYEQYF TGTGCCAGCAGCCAAGATCCCAGCGGGGGGTTTTACGAGCAGTACTTC
TRBJ1-6 TRBV2 NA NA CASTLRGNNSPLHF TGTGCCAGCACCCTCAGGGGTAATAATTCACCCCTCCACTTT
TRBJ2-5 TRBV18 NA TRBD1 CASSRSGQMETQYF TGTGCCAGCTCACGTTCGGGACAGATGGAGACCCAGTACTTC
TRBJ1-2 TRBV6-1 NA TRBD1 CASSEAGTAPYGYTF TGTGCCAGCAGTGAGGCCGGGACAGCGCCTTATGGCTACACCTTC
TRBJ2-1 TRBV3-1/TRBV3-2 NA TRBD2 CASSPEASGGREQFF TGTGCCAGCAGCCCAGAGGCTAGCGGGGGGCGCGAGCAGTTCTTC
TRBJ1-2 TRBV28 NA TRBD1 CASRADREGYGYTF TGTGCCAGCAGAGCAGACAGGGAAGGCTATGGCTACACCTTC
TRBJ1-1 TRBV7-9 NA TRBD1 CASSSGQGAGTEAFF TGTGCCAGCAGCTCAGGACAGGGGGCGGGCACTGAAGCTTTCTTT
TRBJ1-1 TRBV7-9 NA NA CAGTDNMNTEAFF TGTGCCGGAACGGACAACATGAACACTGAAGCTTTCTTT
TRBJ2-7 TRBV18 NA TRBD1 CASSRSGQPYEQYF TGTGCCAGCTCACGATCGGGACAGCCCTACGAGCAGTACTTC
TRBJ2-1 TRBV19 NA TRBD2 CASSPHARGVFEQFF TGTGCCAGTAGTCCCCACGCGCGGGGGGTATTTGAGCAGTTCTTC
TRBJ1-1 TRBV25-1 NA TRBD1 CASSRQGTEAFF TGTGCCAGCAGTCGACAGGGCACTGAAGCTTTCTTT
TRBJ1-2 TRBV9 NA TRBD1 CASSVGGQGGYGYTF TGTGCCAGCAGCGTAGGTGGACAGGGCGGCTATGGCTACACCTTC
TRBJ1-4 TRBV11-3 NA NA CASSPGGSGATNEKLFF TGTGCCAGCAGCCCGGGGGGTTCGGGGGCAACTAATGAAAAACTGTTTTTT
TRBJ1-3 TRBV18 NA TRBD1 CASSLDRASSGNTIYF TGTGCCAGCTCACTGGACAGGGCGAGCTCTGGAAACACCATATATTTT
TRBJ1-2 TRBV5-6 NA NA CASSLGGGTYGYTF TGTGCCAGCAGCTTGGGAGGGGGTACATATGGCTACACCTTC
TRBJ1-6 TRBV28 NA TRBD1 CASSQTGGNSPLHF TGTGCCAGCAGCCAGACAGGGGGAAATTCACCCCTCCACTTT
TRBJ2-2 TRBV4-1 few NA CASSREEGQVNGELFF TGCGCCAGCAGCCGAGAAGAGGGCCAAGTAAACGGGGAGCTGTTTTTT
TRBJ2-6 TRBV5-1 NA TRBD1 CASSSYRQGVILSGANVLTF TGCGCCAGCAGCTCCTACCGACAGGGTGTAATCCTCTCTGGGGCCAACGTCCTGACTTTC
TRBJ2-7 TRBV5-5 NA NA CASRPTGTYEQYF TGTGCCAGCAGGCCTACAGGGACCTACGAGCAGTACTTC
TRBJ1-2 TRBV3-1/TRBV3-2 NA TRBD1 CASSPDRGSGYTF TGTGCCAGCAGCCCCGACAGGGGGTCTGGCTACACCTTC
TRBJ2-3 TRBV9 NA TRBD2 CASSPGLAGAPTHTQYF TGTGCCAGCAGCCCGGGACTAGCGGGGGCCCCAACCCATACGCAGTATTTT
TRBJ2-3 TRBV19 NA TRBD1 CASSIGQGADTQYF TGTGCCAGTAGTATAGGACAGGGGGCAGATACGCAGTATTTT